These T cell receptor beta chains were read from a single sample in a study of T-cell memory formation after mild COVID-19. From the 5' RACE reads, TCRdb called clonotypes with MiXCR, one entry per CDR3 protein. Of hundreds of thousands of distinct CDR3 sequences in the sample, around 15% are singletons; the top ten hold about 20%. The source material was PBMCs or a T cell subset sorted from them (not recorded which). Receptors originate from a man aged 18 to 30 who had mild COVID-19 (a few samples of this study predate the infection). Cell type and time point are not known. CDR3s include the opening cysteine and the closing phenylalanine or tryptophan. A D gene is named only where the DNA matches it firmly. Expanded clones get a size class; other rows say once, few or many, or leave the size out.

size	D	J	V	DNA	CDR3
few	TRBD1	TRBJ2-1	TRBV10-3	TGTGCCACCCGGGCTTTTTGGACAGGAGAGTACAATGAGCAGTTCTTC	CATRAFWTGEYNEQFF
few	TRBD1	TRBJ1-5	TRBV29-1	TGCAGCGTTTTTTTGGACAGGGGACAGCCCCAGCATTTT	CSVFLDRGQPQHF
.	.	TRBJ1-1	TRBV24-1	TGTGCCACCAGTGATGCCAGCTGGGGGAACACTGAAGCTTTCTTT	CATSDASWGNTEAFF
few	TRBD1	TRBJ1-2	TRBV12-3/TRBV12-4	TGTGCCAGCAGAACCCTCGGGACAGGGGGGTATGGCTACACCTTC	CASRTLGTGGYGYTF
.	.	TRBJ1-1	TRBV7-2	TGTGCCAGCAGGGGTCGAAATGAAGCTTTCTTT	CASRGRNEAFF
.	TRBD1	TRBJ2-7	TRBV29-1	TGCAGCGTTATACAGGTAGGGGACAGCGAGCAGTACTTC	CSVIQVGDSEQYF
.	.	TRBJ2-2	TRBV4-3	TGCGCCAGCAGCCAAGGCTCCGGCCAGGCCGGGCAGCTGTTTTTT	CASSQGSGQAGQLFF
few	.	TRBJ1-6	TRBV12-3/TRBV12-4	TGTGCCAGCAGTTTAGGCAGATCGAGCTATAATTCACCCCTCCACTTT	CASSLGRSSYNSPLHF
few	TRBD2	TRBJ2-3	TRBV4-3	TGCGCCAGCAGCGTCGGGACTAGCGGGGGGCCTCAGTATTTT	CASSVGTSGGPQYF
once	TRBD1	TRBJ1-1	TRBV4-3	TGCGCCAGCAGCAGGTACAGGACAGGGGAGAACACTGAAGCTTTCTTT	CASSRYRTGENTEAFF
few	.	TRBJ1-6	TRBV9	TGTGCCAGCAGCGTAGGACAGGAAAACTATAATTCACCCCTCCACTTT	CASSVGQENYNSPLHF
.	.	TRBJ1-2	TRBV3-1	TGTGCCGCGGGGGAGGATTACTATGGCTACACCTTC	CAAGEDYYGYTF
.	TRBD1	TRBJ1-1	TRBV6-5	TGTGCCAGCAGTCAAGAACAGGGGGCGATCACTGAAGCTTTCTTT	CASSQEQGAITEAFF
few	.	TRBJ1-4	TRBV10-3	TGTGCCAGCAGCCCCCAATTACAGGGAGGAGGTGAAAAACTGTTTTTT	CASSPQLQGGGEKLFF
.	.	TRBJ2-5	TRBV5-6	TGTGCCAGCAGCTGGTCATCGGGACCCCTCTCAGCCCAGTACTTC	CASSWSSGPLSAQYF
few	TRBD1	TRBJ2-7	TRBV7-2	TGTGCCAGCAGCTCGGGACAGGGGAACGACGAGCAGTACTTC	CASSSGQGNDEQYF
few	.	TRBJ1-6	TRBV5-6	TGTGCCAGCAGCTTGCGGCAGGGAACTTCACCCCTCCACTTT	CASSLRQGTSPLHF
.	.	TRBJ1-6	TRBV6-2/TRBV6-3	TGTGCCAGCAGTGACCACGGGGGGTATAATTCACCCCTCCACTTT	CASSDHGGYNSPLHF
.	.	TRBJ2-2	TRBV30	TGTGCCTGGAGTGTAATAGGATTAGTCGGCACCGTGGAGCTGTTTTTT	CAWSVIGLVGTVELFF
.	.	TRBJ2-1	TRBV6-2/TRBV6-3	TGTGCCAGCAGTTACTCAGTCTACAATGAGCAGTTCTTC	CASSYSVYNEQFF
few	.	TRBJ2-7	TRBV6-6	TGTGCCAGCAGTTACCTTGCAGGGTACGAGCAGTACTTC	CASSYLAGYEQYF
.	TRBD1	TRBJ1-6	TRBV20-1	TGCAGTGCTAGGGATACGACAGGGGATAATTCACCCCTCCACTTT	CSARDTTGDNSPLHF
few	.	TRBJ1-1	TRBV7-2	TGTGCCAGCAGCTTAAGGAGGTACCTGAACACTGAAGCTTTCTTT	CASSLRRYLNTEAFF
.	TRBD2	TRBJ2-3	TRBV5-1	TGCGCCAGCAGCACTGGGACTAGCGGATACACAGATACGCAGTATTTT	CASSTGTSGYTDTQYF
few	.	TRBJ2-5	TRBV5-4	TGTGCCAGCAGCTCCCGGGGGTTTGGGGAGACCCAGTACTTC	CASSSRGFGETQYF
.	.	TRBJ2-4	TRBV6-2/TRBV6-3	TGTGCCAGCAGTTACCAAGGGGCCGTAAACATTCAGTACTTC	CASSYQGAVNIQYF
.	.	TRBJ2-5	TRBV7-9	TGTGCCAGCAGCCCGCCCCGGTCGTACCAAGAGACCCAGTACTTC	CASSPPRSYQETQYF
once	TRBD2	TRBJ2-7	TRBV20-1	TGCAGTGCTAGAGACGCTAGCGGGGGGGGCGAGCAGTACTTC	CSARDASGGGEQYF
.	.	TRBJ2-3	TRBV7-2	TGTGCCAGCAGCCGACAATTGGCAGATACGCAGTATTTT	CASSRQLADTQYF
many	.	TRBJ1-2	TRBV12-3/TRBV12-4	TGTGCCAGCAGTTTGGAGGGTAGGGGTAGCGGCTACACCTTC	CASSLEGRGSGYTF
.	.	TRBJ2-2	TRBV2	TGTGCCAGCAGTGAAATGCAGGGGTGGAACACCGGGGAGCTGTTTTTT	CASSEMQGWNTGELFF
many	.	TRBJ1-5	TRBV7-2	TGTGCCAGCAGCGTAGAACGGGGGCGTAATCAGCCCCAGCATTTT	CASSVERGRNQPQHF
many	TRBD2	TRBJ2-3	TRBV5-6	TGTGCCAGCAGCTTGCCCGGACTAGCCAAAGATACGCAGTATTTT	CASSLPGLAKDTQYF
few	.	TRBJ2-1	TRBV11-2	TGTGCCAGCAGCCCCCGGGGGTTCTCCTACAATGAGCAGTTCTTC	CASSPRGFSYNEQFF
.	.	TRBJ1-4	TRBV20-1	TGCAGTGCTAGCTCTAGGATTGAAAAACTGTTTTTT	CSASSRIEKLFF
few	.	TRBJ2-1	TRBV4-1	TGCGCCAGCAGCCAAGATCGGGGGACCCTCTACAATGAGCAGTTCTTC	CASSQDRGTLYNEQFF
.	.	TRBJ1-1	TRBV7-9	TGTGCCAGCAGCTTATTACAGGAGGGGGCTTTCTTT	CASSLLQEGAFF
.	.	TRBJ1-6	TRBV4-1	TGCGCCAGCAGCCAAGGCGTAGGACAATATAATTCACCCCTCCACTTT	CASSQGVGQYNSPLHF
once	.	TRBJ2-7	TRBV6-5	TGTGCCACTCGAGGAGCGACCAGCTCCTACGAGCAGTACTTC	CATRGATSSYEQYF
.	.	TRBJ2-2	TRBV4-3	TGCGCCAGCAGCCACAGCGCGAACACCGGGGAGCTGTTTTTT	CASSHSANTGELFF
few	.	TRBJ2-7	TRBV4-2	TGTGCCAGCAGCCCTGGGCAGGGGAATCGGGAGCAGTACTTC	CASSPGQGNREQYF
.	.	TRBJ1-6	TRBV6-5	TGTGCCAGCAGTTACTCCGGGGCGAGAGTTTCACCCCTCCACTTT	CASSYSGARVSPLHF
once	TRBD1	TRBJ1-5	TRBV5-6	TGTGCCAGCAGCCAGGGACAGACGGGCCCCCAGCATTTT	CASSQGQTGPQHF